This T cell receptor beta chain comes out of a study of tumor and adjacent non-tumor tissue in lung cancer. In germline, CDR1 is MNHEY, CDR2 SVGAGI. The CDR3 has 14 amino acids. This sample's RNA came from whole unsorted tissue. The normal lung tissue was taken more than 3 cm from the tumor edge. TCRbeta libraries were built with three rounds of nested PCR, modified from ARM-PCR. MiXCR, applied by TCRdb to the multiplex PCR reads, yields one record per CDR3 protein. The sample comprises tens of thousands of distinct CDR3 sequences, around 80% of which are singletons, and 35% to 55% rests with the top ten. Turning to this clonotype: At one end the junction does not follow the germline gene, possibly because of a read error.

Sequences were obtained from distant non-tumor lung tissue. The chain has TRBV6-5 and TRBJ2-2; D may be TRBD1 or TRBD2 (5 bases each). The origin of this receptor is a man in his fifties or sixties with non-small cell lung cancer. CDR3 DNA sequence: TGTGCCAGCAGTTACTCTAGGAGGTCCTGGGACCTGTTTTTT. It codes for CASSYSRRSWDLFF.